Detailed here is one TCR beta chain. Germline V gives CDR1 SEHNR, CDR2 FQNEAQ (reference sequence). Trimming took 3 bases from V and 0 from J; bases not matched to a gene: 6. The CDR3 contains 16 residues. This entry comes from a study of blood T cell repertoires in COVID-19. Study at large: Sites in the United States, Italy and Spain provided acute and convalescent COVID-19 samples. Sources were T cells, B-cell-depleted T cells, or PBMCs; the material itself was cDNA or gDNA.

In the study's own analysis: Counts of nucleated cells, estimated from reference gene primer amplification, were obtained. The repertoire was sequenced with immunoSEQ multiplex PCR; TCRdb's copy has only in-frame clones and lacks some. That table supplies the V and J calls and clone size; D and trimming were determined from the DNA. The sample carries around 200,000 clones, roughly 81% recorded once. The chain is built from TRBV7-9 and TRBJ2-3; 7 bases align to TRBD2. The sequence derives from a woman older than 75 with acute or convalescent COVID-19. The specimen was peripheral blood. CDR3 residues: CASSFSTSPSTDTQYF. The DNA for the CDR3 is TGTGCCAGCAGCTTTTCGACTAGCCCTAGCACAGATACGCAGTATTTT.